This T cell receptor beta chain was sequenced in a study of CD8 T cells in Susac syndrome. Points from the study as a whole: The study's TCR sequencing and HLA analysis drew on a certain number of individuals. That number was acknowledged as relatively small.

Roughly 0.45 to 1 ug RNA was reverse transcribed with random hexamers. By means of immunoSEQ multiplex PCR, TCR beta CDR3 spanning 54 Vbeta and 13 Jbeta underwent amplification. One entry per CDR3 protein results from TCRdb running MiXCR on the immunoSEQ multiplex PCR reads. The sample yields approximately 300,000 distinct CDR3 sequences, about 89% seen once. On this clonotype itself: Its matching antigen is unknown.

Sequencing targeted TCR beta in blood CD8+ and CD4+ T cells. The study used treatment-naive patients who had stable or active relapsing-remitting disease as multiple sclerosis controls. The V end lost 4 bases, the J end lost 9 bases, and 17 bases lay between the germline ends. This CDR3 spans 14 amino acids. Germline V gene sequence: CDR1 SGDLS, CDR2 YYNGEE. The sequenced material came from CD8+ T cells from PBMCs. The source is a human donor with multiple sclerosis. The chain employs TRBV9 and TRBJ1-3; D ambiguous. The CDR3 region is CASSPGSLGGTIYF. The CDR3 DNA follows: TGTGCCAGCAGCCCCGGGAGCCTAGGCGGCACCATATATTTT.